This TCR beta chain was identified during a study of blood T cell repertoires in COVID-19. CDR1 and CDR2 from the germline V gene are SGHNT and YYREEE (reference sequence). Trimming left V 5 bases short and J 3 bases short, with 11 bases between. The CDR3 is 13 residues long. Sequencing used immunoSEQ multiplex PCR; TCRdb keeps in-frame clones, though not all of them. The sample lists 200,000 to 250,000 clones, over 80% occurring once. Sequenced: PBMCs or T cells enriched from blood (not recorded which). The sequence was collected from a woman aged 18-29 years who had recovered from COVID-19. V usage is TRBV5-4 and J usage is TRBJ2-5; no reliable D call. The CDR3 region is CASSARSEETQYF. The CDR3 DNA is TGTGCCAGCAGTGCCCGGAGCGAAGAGACCCAGTACTTC.